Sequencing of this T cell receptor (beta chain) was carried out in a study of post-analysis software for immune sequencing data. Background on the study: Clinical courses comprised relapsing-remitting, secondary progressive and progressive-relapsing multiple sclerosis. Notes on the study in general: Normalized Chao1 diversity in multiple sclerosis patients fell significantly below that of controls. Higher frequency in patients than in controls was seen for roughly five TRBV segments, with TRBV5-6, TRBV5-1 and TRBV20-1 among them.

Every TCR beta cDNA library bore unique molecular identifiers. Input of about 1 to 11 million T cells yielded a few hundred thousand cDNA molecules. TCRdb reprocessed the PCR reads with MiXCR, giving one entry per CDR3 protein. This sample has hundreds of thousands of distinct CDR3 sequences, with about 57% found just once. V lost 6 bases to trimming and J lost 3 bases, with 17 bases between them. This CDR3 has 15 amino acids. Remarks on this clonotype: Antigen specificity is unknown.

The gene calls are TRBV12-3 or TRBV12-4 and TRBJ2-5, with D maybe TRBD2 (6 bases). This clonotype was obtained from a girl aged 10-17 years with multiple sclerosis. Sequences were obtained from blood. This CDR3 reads CASSLSLGGKETQYF. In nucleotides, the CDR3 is TGTGCCAGCAGCCTTTCGCTCGGGGGTAAAGAGACCCAGTACTTC.